This T cell receptor beta chain appears in the sequencing data of a study of a mutant IDH1 vaccine in newly diagnosed glioma. Study-level background: Averaging approximately 40 years of age, treated patients were around 60% male and roughly 38% female. It was radiotherapy, temozolomide, or both that patients received previously, with most receiving both. Regarding the study as a whole: Overall, more than 85% of patients had vaccine-induced immune responses.

With respect to this clone: No antigen is known for it.

Time point specified: week 23, last vaccination. Topical imiquimod was applied with each vaccine dose, which held 300 ug of mutant IDH1 20-mer peptide. In every donor, the tumor was a new WHO grade 3 or 4 IDH1-mutant, ATRX-lost astrocytoma. Assay used: immunoSEQ multiplex PCR; TCRdb lists only in-frame clones, some missing. The sample lists about 72,000 clones; over 70% were seen once. This CDR3 spans 17 amino acids. Germline V gene sequence: CDR1 SGHDT, CDR2 YYEEEE. V lost 0 bases to trimming and J lost 2 bases, with 15 bases between them. The receptor was isolated from a man younger than 30 with glioma. The chain recombines TRBV5-6 with TRBJ2-1, with D hard to call. This sample comprised PBMCs, obtained from a glioma patient whose treatment included an IDH1 peptide vaccine. CDR3 protein: CASSLEEDGLAYNEQFF. The CDR3 nucleotides read TGTGCCAGCAGCTTGGAGGAAGACGGTCTAGCCTACAATGAGCAGTTCTTC.